This TCR beta chain was profiled in a study of blood T cell repertoires in COVID-19. For the study at large: From the United States, Italy and Spain came samples of acute and convalescent COVID-19. Sample material is recorded as cDNA or gDNA derived from T cells, B-cell-depleted T cells, or PBMCs.

In the original workflow: Amplifying reference gene primers gave estimates of nucleated cell counts. Method: immunoSEQ multiplex PCR; TCRdb's copy keeps in-frame clones and lacks some. That table furnishes V, J and clone size, whereas the DNA furnished D and trimming. The table has approximately 29,000 clones, approximately 91% seen once. V was trimmed by 3 bases and J by 8 bases, leaving 12 bases between them. CDR3 length equals 13 residues. Germline V CDR1 and CDR2: SGHNT, YYREEE (reference sequence). The chain links TRBV5-4 to TRBJ2-1; D perhaps matches TRBD2 (6 bases). The sequencing input was peripheral blood. This TCR was sampled from a man in his 70s with active COVID-19. The CDR3 DNA reads as TGTGCCAGCAGCTCCGGGACTTATGATGAGCAGTTCTTC. Translation: CASSSGTYDEQFF.